This T cell receptor (beta chain) was obtained from a study of T cell responses to AZD1222 COVID-19 vaccine. Study-level results: There were mostly white British donors and more females than males, and clonal diversity was possibly underestimated. The reported proportion of spike-specific TCRs targeting unmutated variant regions was nearly half.

Some clones are missing from TCRdb's copy, which holds only in-frame ones; the method was immunoSEQ multiplex PCR. The sample carries some 110,000 clones, 70% to 90% recorded once. CDR3 length: 12 residues. Trimming stripped 0 bases from V and 6 bases from J, with 3 bases between. Germline loops: CDR1 SGHRS, CDR2 YFSETQ. A note on this clone: Its antigen remains unidentified.

The rearrangement links TRBV5-1 to TRBJ2-2; D gene uncertain. The receptor comes from an adult in good health. The sequences come from peripheral blood, collected on day 0 of AZD1222 vaccination. CDR3 nucleotides: TGCGCCAGCAGCTTGGGGGCCGGGGAGCTGTTTTTT. Translation gives CASSLGAGELFF.